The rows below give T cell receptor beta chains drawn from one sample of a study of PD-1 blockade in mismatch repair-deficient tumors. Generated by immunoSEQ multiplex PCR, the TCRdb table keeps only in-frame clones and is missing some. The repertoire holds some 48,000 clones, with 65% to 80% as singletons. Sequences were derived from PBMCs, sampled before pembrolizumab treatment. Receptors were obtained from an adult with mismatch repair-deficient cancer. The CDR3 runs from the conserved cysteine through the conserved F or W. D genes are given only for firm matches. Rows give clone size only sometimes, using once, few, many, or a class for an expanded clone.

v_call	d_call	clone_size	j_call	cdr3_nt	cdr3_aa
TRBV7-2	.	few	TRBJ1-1	TGTGCCAGCAGCTTACTCGCCGGACAGTTGAACACTGAAGCTTTCTTT	CASSLLAGQLNTEAFF
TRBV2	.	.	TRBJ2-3	TGTGCCAGCAAAGACCACACAGATACGCAGTATTTT	CASKDHTDTQYF
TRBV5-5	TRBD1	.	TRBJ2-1	TGTGCCAGCAGCTCGGGACAGGGGGCCTATGAGCAGTTCTTC	CASSSGQGAYEQFF
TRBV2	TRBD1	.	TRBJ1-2	TGTGCCAGCATATTGGACAGGGGGCATGGCTACACCTTC	CASILDRGHGYTF
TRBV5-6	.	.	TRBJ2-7	TGTGCCAGCAGCTTGTGTGGTAGCTACGAGCAGTACTTC	CASSLCGSYEQYF
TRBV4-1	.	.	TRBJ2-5	TGCGCCAGCAGCCAAGAGGAGAGGGCAGAGACCCAGTACTTC	CASSQEERAETQYF
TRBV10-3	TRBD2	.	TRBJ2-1	TGTGCCATCAGTGAGTCAGCGGGAGGGCCTAATGAGCAGTTCTTC	CAISESAGGPNEQFF
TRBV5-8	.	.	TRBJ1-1	TGTGCCAGCAGCTTGGAGCTCTTGGGGGACACTGAAGCTTTCTTT	CASSLELLGDTEAFF
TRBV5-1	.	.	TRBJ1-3	TGCGCCAGCAGCTCAGGACCTGGAAACACCATATATTTT	CASSSGPGNTIYF
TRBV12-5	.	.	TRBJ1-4	TGTGCTAGTGGTCGAGACACGTTTGAAAAACTGTTTTTT	CASGRDTFEKLFF
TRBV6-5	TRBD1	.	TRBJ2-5	TGTGCCAGCAGTACAAGACAGGGCCAACAAGAGACCCAGTACTTC	CASSTRQGQQETQYF
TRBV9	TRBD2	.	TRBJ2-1	TGTGCCAGCAGCGCGACTAGCGGGAGCAATGAGCAGTTCTTC	CASSATSGSNEQFF
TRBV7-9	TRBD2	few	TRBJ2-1	TGTGCCAGCAGTGCGGGGACTAGCGGGGCAAATGAGCAGTTCTTC	CASSAGTSGANEQFF
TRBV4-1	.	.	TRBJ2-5	TGCGCCAGCAGCCACCTTACGGGCAGGGGAGATTTACAGACCCAGTACTTC	CASSHLTGRGDLQTQYF
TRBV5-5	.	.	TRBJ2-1	TGTGCCAGCAGCTCCCGCTCCTGGGGGGAGGCCTACAATGAGCAGTTCTTC	CASSSRSWGEAYNEQFF
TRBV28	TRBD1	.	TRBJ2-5	TGTGCCAGCAGTTATCCGGGACAGGGAGGAGAGACCCAGTACTTC	CASSYPGQGGETQYF
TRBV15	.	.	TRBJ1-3	TGTGCCACCAGCAGAGATGCCGGGGGCTCTGGAAACACCATATATTTT	CATSRDAGGSGNTIYF
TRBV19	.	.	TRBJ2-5	TGTGCCAGTAGTGTAAACAGGGCACACCAAGAGACCCAGTACTTC	CASSVNRAHQETQYF
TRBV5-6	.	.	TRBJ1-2	TGTGCCAGCAGCTTCTTGCGGATAGCTTATGGCTACACCTTC	CASSFLRIAYGYTF
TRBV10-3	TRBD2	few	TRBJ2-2	TGTGCCATCAGTGACTCTAGCGGGACTGGGGCCGGGGAGCTGTTTTTT	CAISDSSGTGAGELFF
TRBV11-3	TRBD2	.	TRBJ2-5	TGTGCCAGCGAAGCGGGAGGAGGAGAGACCCAGTACTTC	CASEAGGGETQYF
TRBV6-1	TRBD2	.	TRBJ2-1	TGTGCCAGCAGTGCCCCCCGGACTAGCGGAACCTACAATGAGCAGTTCTTC	CASSAPRTSGTYNEQFF
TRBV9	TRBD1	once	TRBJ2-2	TGTGCCAGCAGTGAAAACCGGGACAGGGGTGGCGGGGAGCTGTTTTTT	CASSENRDRGGGELFF
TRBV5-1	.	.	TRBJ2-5	TGCGCCAGCAGCTTTTTGGGCAGGGAAGAGACCCAATACTTC	CASSFLGREETQYF
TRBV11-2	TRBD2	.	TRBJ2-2	TGTGCCAGCCGTCTTTCGGGAGGGAGCACCGGGGAGCTGTTTTTT	CASRLSGGSTGELFF
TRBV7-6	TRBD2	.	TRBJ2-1	TGTGCCAGCAGCCGGACTAGCAGAAATGAGCAGTTCTTC	CASSRTSRNEQFF
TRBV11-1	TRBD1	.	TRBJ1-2	TGTGCCAGCAGCTTAGACAGGGGGTACTATGGCTACACCTTC	CASSLDRGYYGYTF
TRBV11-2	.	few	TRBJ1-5	TGTGCCAGCAGCTTAGTCAGTAATCAGCCCCAGCATTTT	CASSLVSNQPQHF
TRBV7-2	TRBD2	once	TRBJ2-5	TGTGCCAGCAGCTTAGTGGTGGGAGGGCCGGGGGAGACCCAGTACTTC	CASSLVVGGPGETQYF
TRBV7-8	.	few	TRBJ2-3	TGTGCCAGCAGCCGCTTCACAGATACGCAGTATTTT	CASSRFTDTQYF
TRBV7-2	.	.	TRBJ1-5	TGTGCCAGCAGCTTATTTGGCCCGGGGGCCTTCAATCAGCCCCAGCATTTT	CASSLFGPGAFNQPQHF
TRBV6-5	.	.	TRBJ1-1	TGTGCCAGCAGTTACGAAGCGTTCGGGAAAGCTTTCTTT	CASSYEAFGKAFF
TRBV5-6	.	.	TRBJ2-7	TGTGCCAGCAGCTTGGGGAGATACGAGCAGTACTTC	CASSLGRYEQYF
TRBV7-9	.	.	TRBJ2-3	TGTGCCAGCAGCTTAGTGGGAGGTATGGATACGCAGTATTTT	CASSLVGGMDTQYF
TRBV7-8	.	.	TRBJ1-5	TGTGCCAGCAGCTTAGCCGGGGTCTCCAATCAGCCCCAGCATTTT	CASSLAGVSNQPQHF
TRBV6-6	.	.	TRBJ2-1	TGTGCCAGCAGTTCCCCGGGCAGGGACCATGAGCAGTTCTTC	CASSSPGRDHEQFF
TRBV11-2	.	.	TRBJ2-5	TGTGCCAGCAGCTTAACGAGTGAGACCCAGTACTTC	CASSLTSETQYF
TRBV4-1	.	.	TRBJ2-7	TGCGCCAGCAGCCAATCCGGGACCCAGGAGCAGTACTTC	CASSQSGTQEQYF
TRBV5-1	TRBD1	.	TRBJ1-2	TGCGCCAGCAGCTCCGAACAGGGGAGCTATGGCTACACCTTC	CASSSEQGSYGYTF
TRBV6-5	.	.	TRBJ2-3	TGTGCCAGCCTTGAAGGGGGCACAGATACGCAGTATTTT	CASLEGGTDTQYF
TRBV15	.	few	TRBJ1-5	TGTGCCACCAGCAGAGATAAAGCGTCTAGCAATCAGCCCCAGCATTTT	CATSRDKASSNQPQHF
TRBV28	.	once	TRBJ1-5	TGTGCCACTGTGCCCCACCCCAATCAGCCCCAGCATTTT	CATVPHPNQPQHF
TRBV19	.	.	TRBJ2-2	TGTGCCAGTACTTCATCGCCGGGATCCACCGGGGAGCTGTTTTTT	CASTSSPGSTGELFF
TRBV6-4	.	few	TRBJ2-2	TGTGCCAGCAGCGTCACGGGCACCGGGGAGCTGTTTTTT	CASSVTGTGELFF
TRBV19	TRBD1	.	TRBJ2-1	TGTGCCAGTAAAAGGTCAGGGGGATTACATCGCAATGAGCAGTTCTTC	CASKRSGGLHRNEQFF
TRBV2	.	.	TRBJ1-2	TGTGCCAGCAGTGAAGCGCGGCAGGGCGGCGGCTATGGCTACACCTTC	CASSEARQGGGYGYTF
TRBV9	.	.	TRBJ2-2	TGTGCCAGCACGGTGGACGCACTTAACACCGGGGAGCTGTTTTTT	CASTVDALNTGELFF
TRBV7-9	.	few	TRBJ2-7	TGTGCCAGCAGCTCTACTTCTGGACCGAACTACGAGCAGTACTTC	CASSSTSGPNYEQYF
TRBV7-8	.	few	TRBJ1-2	TGTGCCAGCAGCTTACTAGGCTATGGCTACACCTTC	CASSLLGYGYTF
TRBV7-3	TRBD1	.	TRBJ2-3	TGTGCCAGCAGCCAGACAGGGGAGACGCAGTATTTT	CASSQTGETQYF
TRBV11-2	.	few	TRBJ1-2	TGTGCCAGCAGCTTACTACGTCACTATGGCTACACCTTC	CASSLLRHYGYTF
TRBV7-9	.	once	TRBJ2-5	TGTGCCAGCAGTCTGGACTGGATGGAAGAGACCCAGTACTTC	CASSLDWMEETQYF
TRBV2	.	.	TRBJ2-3	TGTGCCAGCAGTGATTCACTTCCTTACACAGATACGCAGTATTTT	CASSDSLPYTDTQYF
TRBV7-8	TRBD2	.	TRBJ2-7	TGTGCCAGCAAATTAAAGAGGACTAGCCAATCCTACGAGCAGTACTTC	CASKLKRTSQSYEQYF
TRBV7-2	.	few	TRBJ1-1	TGTGCCAGCAGCTTAGCGGGGGCCGGCTTCGAAGCTTTCTTT	CASSLAGAGFEAFF
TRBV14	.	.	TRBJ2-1	TGTGCCAGCAGCCAACGGAGGCGGAATGAGCAGTTCTTC	CASSQRRRNEQFF